The T cell receptor (beta chain) described here comes from a study of blood T cell repertoires in COVID-19 (dated by TCRdb to the early 2020s). Regarding the complete study: Samples covering the acute and convalescent phases of COVID-19 were provided by collaborators in the United States, Italy and Spain. The prospective study material was composed of cDNA or gDNA derived from T cells, B-cell-depleted T cells, or PBMCs. Subjects who had been exposed to COVID-19, were actively infected with it, or had recovered from it provided the deeply sampled blood TCRbeta repertoires that made up the dataset. The repertoires were released in a freely available public database intended as a resource for research on the immune response to SARS-CoV-2. The samples were drawn from two sources: the first 160 participants of the ongoing ImmuneRACE study, and 950 to 1,500 subjects contributed by 6 global collaborators. The sample metadata nearly always contained a de-identified subject ID, COVID-19 status, age in years and sex. Where available, HLA class I and class II types were obtained from metadata supplied by the sample provider rather than from assay-based typing.

TCRbeta CDR3 regions were amplified from genomic DNA using the immunoSEQ Assay, a bias-controlled multiplex PCR. The paper's processing steps were these. The number of nucleated cells in each sample was estimated from the amplification of reference gene primers within the assay. To quantify the absolute abundance of each unique TCRbeta CDR3 rearrangement, sequence reads were collapsed and filtered. For each sample, productive Simpson clonality was calculated by taking the square root of Simpson's diversity index across productive rearrangements. Imported from immuneACCESS, the table was reduced by TCRdb to in-frame sequences with V and J called. These copies leave out some clones; in studies compared against another copy, an unresolved V gene accounts for under half, and the cause of the remainder is not known. Clone size and V and J calls were adopted from that table, with D and trimming inferred from the DNA. This sample has some 500,000 clones in its table, and around 89% of those were observed once. The top ten constitute around 1.9% of the sample.

Participants in the prospective study were enrolled through a virtual design, were aged roughly 18 to 100 years, and lived in some 24 United States geographic areas. Cohort assignment in the prospective study relied on participant-reported clinical history from a screening survey and a study questionnaire. ImmuneRACE Cohort 3 recovered participants were defined by two consecutive negative NP/OP PCR tests, healthcare professional clearance, or symptom resolution. Each participant in the prospective study had whole blood, serum and a nasopharyngeal or oropharyngeal swab collected by mobile phlebotomists. Over a roughly 2-month period, participants in the prospective study had the option of providing additional blood draws and questionnaires. Prospective study blood samples were shipped either frozen or at room temperature before DNA extraction. This clone turned up a few times. Its specific antigen is unknown. Within one base of it there is no much larger clone, and no base qualities were kept.

Clipping removes 6 bases from V and 7 bases from J, with 6 as the unmatched junction base count. The CDR1 and CDR2 encoded by the germline V gene are ENHRY and SYGVKD. From its cysteine to its phenylalanine, the CDR3 spans 13 amino acids. Of all the DNA, just the CDR3 is kept, 39 bases in frame from base 1. General study outcomes and caveats: The amount of clinical and demographic metadata varied by source and participant and was provided uncurated.

Sequencing used PBMCs or T cells enriched from blood (not recorded which). This sequence uses TRBV10-3 and TRBJ1-2; TRBD1 matches 9 bases in the middle. This TCR came from a woman in her 40s who had recovered from COVID-19. The sequenced DNA: TGTGCCATCAGCCGGACAGGGGATTTTGGCTACACCTTC. Its coded protein is CAISRTGDFGYTF.